The 29 T cell receptor beta chains listed next were all sequenced from one sample in a study of T cells in localized non-small cell lung cancer. Here immunoSEQ multiplex PCR was the method, and the copy in TCRdb shows in-frame clones only, minus some. Among some 1,900 clones, less than 40% were seen once, and the ten largest hold 9.5% to 10%. Sequencing was performed on lung tumor tissue, taken before any cancer treatment. The receptors originated from a female donor of 60 years or more with stage I lung adenocarcinoma.

The rearrangement joins TRBV9 to TRBJ2-7, with 9 bases aligning to TRBD1. The CDR3 sequence is 15 residues long. Germline V gene sequence: CDR1 SGDLS, CDR2 YYNGEE. With 5 bases clipped from V and 1 base from J, the junction kept 7 bases outside the gene matches. CDR3 sequence reads: CASSTSGTGSYEQYF. The CDR3 DNA reads TGTGCCAGCAGTACCTCCGGGACAGGGTCCTACGAGCAGTACTTC.

This clone appeared a few times. The rearrangement links TRBV6-8 to TRBJ1-1, with D maybe TRBD1 (6 bases). The germline gives CDR1 MNHGY, CDR2 SAAAGT. The V end was cut by 4 bases, the J end by 7 bases, with 16 bases between. This CDR3 has 14 residues. The CDR3 coding sequence is TGTGCCAGCAGTTGGACTCCGGTGGACAGTGAAGCTTTCTTT. Amino acid sequence: CASSWTPVDSEAFF.

The chain employs TRBV6-8 and TRBJ1-3, with a weak D call TRBD1 (5 bases). The ends were cut back, 4 bases at V and 2 bases at J, with 12 bases in the middle. This CDR3 comprises 15 residues. Germline V CDR1 and CDR2: MNHGY, SAAAGT. The CDR3 protein is CASSLGWGAGNTIYF. In DNA, the CDR3 is TGTGCCAGCAGTTTAGGATGGGGGGCTGGAAACACCATATATTTT.

This clone has more than one count but fewer than ten. J is TRBJ1-4 and V is TRBV11-3; TRBD1 might be the D (5 bases). This CDR3 is built from 16 residues. Per germline, CDR1 SGHNT and CDR2 YENEEA. V was clipped by 5 bases and J by 0 bases, with 13 bases between them. CDR3 nucleotide sequence: TGTGCCAGCAGCCCCGGCCCGGGGGCAACTAATGAAAAACTGTTTTTT. Protein product: CASSPGPGATNEKLFF.

This clone was observed a few times. This chain connects TRBV9 to TRBJ2-2; tentatively, D is TRBD1 or TRBD2 (5 bases each). CDR1 and CDR2 (germline): SGDLS, YYNGEE. Deletions cut 1 base from V and 0 bases from J, with 7 bases between. The CDR3 spans 15 residues. The CDR3 DNA follows: TGTGCCAGCAGCGTAATGGGGGCGAACACCGGGGAGCTGTTTTTT. This codes for CASSVMGANTGELFF.

The rearrangement links TRBV4-1 to TRBJ2-1; 10 nucleotides match TRBD2. Germline loops: CDR1 MGHRA, CDR2 YSYEKL. This CDR3 region has 16 residues. The V and J ends lost 4 bases and 3 bases, in that order; junction bases with no gene match: 6. The CDR3 coding sequence is TGCGCCAGCAGCCGGCAGCGGGAGGGCCGCTACAATGAGCAGTTCTTC. Translation: CASSRQREGRYNEQFF.

V and J are TRBV12-5 and TRBJ2-3, with 7 bases fitting TRBD2. V lost 0 bases and J lost 2; bases outside the gene matches: 11. This CDR3 region has 18 residues. Germline lookup yields CDR1 LGHNT and CDR2 FRNRAP. The CDR3 here is CASGLVLLAAGSTDTQYF. CDR3 in DNA: TGTGCTAGTGGTTTGGTATTGCTAGCGGCCGGATCCACAGATACGCAGTATTTT. Full variable domain (remainder filled in from reference TRBV12-5 and TRBJ2-3): DARVTQTPRHKVTEMGQEVTMRCQPILGHNTVFWYRQTMMQGLELLAYFRNRAPLDDSGMPKDRFSAEMPDATLATLKIQPSEPRDSAVYFCASGLVLLAAGSTDTQYFGPGTRLTVL.

The J gene is TRBJ1-4, the V gene TRBV19; possible D gene TRBD1, 5 bases. Germline V CDR1 and CDR2: LNHDA, SQIVND (reference sequence). This CDR3 spans 13 amino acids. V lost 9 bases, J lost 3 bases, and 11 bases lay in between. The DNA of the CDR3 is TGTGCCAGCCAAAGGGGTCCTAATGAAAAACTGTTTTTT. Encoded protein: CASQRGPNEKLFF.

This chain uses TRBV18 with TRBJ1-2, with 9 bases lining up with TRBD1. This CDR3 is 14 amino acids long. The germline V gene encodes CDR1 KGHSH and CDR2 LQKENI. The J segment lost 4 bases and the V segment lost 3 bases, leaving 3 bases of the junction unmatched. In DNA, the CDR3 is TGTGCCAGCTCACCGGACAGGGGTGCCTATGGCTACACCTTC. Protein: CASSPDRGAYGYTF.

By its share, this clone is medium-sized. The chain recombines TRBV11-3 with TRBJ1-6, with 12 bases lining up with TRBD1. The V and J ends lost 5 bases and 7 bases, in that order; junction bases with no gene match: 6. The CDR3 has 16 residues. Germline lookup yields CDR1 SGHNT and CDR2 YENEEA. The CDR3 spells CASSQGQGAGNSPLHF. The CDR3, as DNA: TGTGCCAGCAGCCAGGGACAGGGGGCAGGGAATTCACCCCTCCACTTT.

This clone was counted only a few times. The J gene is TRBJ1-2, the V gene TRBV6-8; D may be TRBD1 (5 bases). Germline V lookup: CDR1 MNHGY, CDR2 SAAAGT. V gave up 0 bases and J gave up 5 bases, with 7 bases separating them. The CDR3 extends over 13 amino acids. CDR3 bases: TGTGCCAGCAGTTACTCACAGGCATATGGCTACACCTTC. Translation: CASSYSQAYGYTF.

The rearrangement uses TRBV11-3 and TRBJ2-3; 8 bases agree with TRBD1. The CDR3 is made up of 14 amino acids. Germline CDR1 and CDR2: SGHNT and YENEEA. Trimming took 5 bases from V and 3 from J; bases not matched to a gene: 4. The CDR3 nucleotides are TGTGCCAGCAGCGACAGGGGACTGACAGATACGCAGTATTTT. This encodes CASSDRGLTDTQYF.

This sequence joins TRBV19 and TRBJ2-4; a possible D gene is TRBD2 (5 bases). The CDR3 is made up of 13 amino acids. Germline V gene lookup returns CDR1 LNHDA and CDR2 SQIVND (reference sequence). The germline V and J ends were trimmed by 5 bases and 3 bases, with 8 bases remaining between them. The CDR3 DNA is TGTGCCAGTAGTTCTAGCCACAAAAACATTCAGTACTTC. This codes for CASSSSHKNIQYF.

In its sample, this clone was seen a few times. The V and J genes are TRBV9 and TRBJ2-3; D remains unclear. Trimming removed 0 bases at V and 7 bases at J, with 9 bases between. CDR3 length: 13 residues. Germline V lookup: CDR1 SGDLS, CDR2 YYNGEE. For the CDR3, the DNA is TGTGCCAGCAGCGTAGAGCTGGGGTATACGCAGTATTTT. This gives the protein CASSVELGYTQYF.

The chain couples TRBV30 to TRBJ2-3, with 12 bases matching TRBD2. Germline values: CDR1 GTSNPN, CDR2 SVGIG (reference sequence). The CDR3 contains 16 residues. V shed 3 bases and J 4 bases; nucleotides not matched to a gene: 8. The CDR3 nucleotides are TGTGCCTGGAGGTCCCCTAGCGGGAGGGTGGCAGATACGCAGTATTTT. This sequence encodes CAWRSPSGRVADTQYF.

This clone is termed medium-sized. The V call is TRBV6-8, the J call TRBJ2-4; D unresolved. V was pared by 0 bases and J by 5 bases, with 14 bases between. Germline-derived CDR1 and CDR2 are MNHGY and SAAAGT. This CDR3 contains 16 residues. CDR3 coding DNA: TGTGCCAGCAGTTACTCGGCTCGCGACCCGCAAAACATTCAGTACTTC. This gives the protein CASSYSARDPQNIQYF.

The chain is built from TRBV18 and TRBJ1-1, with a tentative D call TRBD1 (6 bases). Germline assignment: CDR1 KGHSH and CDR2 LQKENI. Trimming removed 2 bases from V and 7 bases from J, with 17 bases in between. This CDR3 has 15 residues. The CDR3 bases are TGTGCCAGCTCACCAGCCCGAGTGAGGGGGAATGAAGCTTTCTTT. Residues: CASSPARVRGNEAFF.

This clone is deemed medium-sized. This sequence joins TRBV11-3 and TRBJ2-7; D tentatively fits TRBD1 or TRBD2 (5 bases each). V lost 3 bases and J lost 5, with 14 bases in between. CDR1 is SGHNT, CDR2 YENEEA, per germline. The CDR3 spans 14 residues. CDR3 in amino acids: CASSFGTDLNEQYF. CDR3 DNA: TGTGCCAGCAGCTTCGGGACGGACCTAAACGAGCAGTACTTC.

This clone has just a few counts. V and J are TRBV9 and TRBJ1-2; the match to TRBD1 covers 7 bases. CDR3 length equals 14 residues. The germline V gene encodes CDR1 SGDLS and CDR2 YYNGEE. Trimming cost V 3 bases and J 4 bases; bases outside gene matches: 6. The CDR3 spells CASSAQQGIYGYTF. For the CDR3, the DNA is TGTGCCAGCAGCGCCCAACAGGGGATCTATGGCTACACCTTC.

This clone was counted a few times. The chain uses TRBV5-1 and TRBJ2-6, with D tentatively TRBD2 (6 bases). The CDR3 contains 14 residues. CDR1 and CDR2 from the germline V gene are SGHRS and YFSETQ. Trimming took off 4 bases at V and 6 bases at J, with 11 bases between the two ends. This CDR3 is CASSIGEVANVLTF. CDR3 DNA sequence: TGCGCCAGCAGCATTGGGGAGGTGGCCAACGTCCTGACTTTC.

This clone was picked up a small number of times. The junction shows a germline mismatch at one end, possibly a read error. The CDR3 bases are TGTGCCAGCAGTTACTCGGACGTATCTGGGGCCAACGTCCTGACTTTC. Translation gives CASSYSDVSGANVLTF. The gene calls are TRBV6-4 and TRBJ2-6, with D unclear. Germline loops: CDR1 MRHNA, CDR2 SNTAGT. CDR3 length equals 16 residues.

This chain connects TRBV30 to TRBJ1-3, with D uncertain. Trimming pared 5 bases from V and 2 bases from J, leaving 7 bases between. Germline assignment: CDR1 GTSNPN and CDR2 SVGIG (reference sequence). This CDR3 region has 12 residues. The CDR3 is CAWDRTGNTIYF. CDR3 nucleotides: TGTGCCTGGGACCGAACTGGAAACACCATATATTTT.

V usage is TRBV6-8 and J usage is TRBJ1-1; 8 positions agree with TRBD1. Germline V gene lookup returns CDR1 MNHGY and CDR2 SAAAGT. Unmatched junction bases numbered 6, after V lost 2 bases and J lost 10 bases. This CDR3 comprises 13 residues. The CDR3 loop reads CASSYQDRVGAFF. The CDR3 DNA reads TGTGCCAGCAGTTACCAGGACAGGGTAGGAGCTTTCTTT.

This chain joins TRBV11-3 and TRBJ1-1; D may be TRBD1 (6 bases). Germline CDR1 reads SGHNT; CDR2 reads YENEEA. The CDR3 extends over 17 amino acids. V was pared by 4 bases and J by 5 bases, with 23 bases between. The CDR3 reads CASSSFSGLGASTEAFF. In DNA, the CDR3 is TGTGCCAGCAGCTCCTTCTCAGGGTTGGGGGCGAGTACTGAAGCTTTCTTT.

This clone was seen more than once but under ten times. V is TRBV19 and J is TRBJ1-3, with D possibly matching TRBD1 (6 bases). The CDR3 length is 15 residues. The V end lost 3 bases, the J end lost 1 base, and 10 bases lay between the germline ends. Germline V gives CDR1 LNHDA, CDR2 SQIVND (reference sequence). This CDR3 is CASSIGGSSGNTIYF. Written as DNA, the CDR3 is TGTGCCAGTAGTATTGGGGGCAGTTCTGGAAACACCATATATTTT.

The chain is built from TRBV19 and TRBJ1-1; 7 nucleotides line up with TRBD1. From germline, CDR1 is LNHDA and CDR2 SQIVND (reference sequence). Trimming took 5 bases from V and 2 from J; bases not matched to a gene: 8. The CDR3 is 15 amino acids. The CDR3 loop is CASSSPTGPNTEAFF. Here the CDR3 DNA reads TGTGCCAGTAGTTCTCCGACAGGGCCTAACACTGAAGCTTTCTTT.

The CDR3 sequence is CASSERGLGGELFF. In DNA form, the CDR3 reads TGTGCCAGCAGTGAGAGGGGGCTAGGCGGGGAGCTGTTTTTT. The chain is built from TRBV25-1 and TRBJ2-2, with 7 positions matching TRBD1. CDR3 size: 14 residues. Germline trimming cut 3 bases from V and 7 bases from J; bases unmatched to any gene: 5. Germline assignment: CDR1 MGHDK and CDR2 SYGVNS. The whole variable domain, remainder taken from reference TRBV25-1 and TRBJ2-2, is EADIYQTPRYLVIGTGKKITLECSQTMGHDKMYWYQQDPGMELHLIHYSYGVNSTEKGDLSSESTVSRIRTEHFPLTLESARPSHTSQYLCASSERGLGGELFFGEGSRLTVL.

The J gene is TRBJ1-1, the V gene TRBV9; D not certain. The germline V and J ends were trimmed by 5 bases and 3 bases, with 11 bases remaining between them. This CDR3 is built from 13 residues. Germline CDR1 reads SGDLS; CDR2 reads YYNGEE. The CDR3 region is CASSGSRDTEAFF. The CDR3 bases are TGTGCCAGCAGTGGATCCCGGGACACTGAAGCTTTCTTT. Full variable domain (rest looked up from reference TRBV9 and TRBJ1-1): DSGVTQTPKHLITATGQRVTLRCSPRSGDLSVYWYQQSLDQGLQFLIQYYNGEERAKGNILERFSAQQFPDLHSELNLSSLELGDSALYFCASSGSRDTEAFFGQGTRLTVV.

This clone has more than one count but fewer than ten. The chain recombines TRBV9 with TRBJ2-1; tentative D call: TRBD2 (5 bases). V was cut by 4 bases and J by 4 bases, with 12 bases left in between. Germline assignment: CDR1 SGDLS and CDR2 YYNGEE. This CDR3 is 14 amino acids long. CDR3 DNA sequence: TGTGCCAGCAGCCCGCACCCGGGGTACAATGAGCAGTTCTTC. Protein: CASSPHPGYNEQFF.